A selection of T cell receptor beta chains follows, all from one sample in a study of T cell responses to AZD1222 COVID-19 vaccine. Libraries were prepared by immunoSEQ multiplex PCR; TCRdb keeps only in-frame clonotypes and omits some of them. The sample contains around 130,000 clones, about 86% of which appear only once. Sequences were derived from peripheral blood, sampled on day 0 of AZD1222 vaccination. All receptors derive from an adult in good health. Each CDR3 is given with its conserved first and last residue. A D gene is named only where the DNA matches it firmly. Size is omitted from some rows. Given values are once, few, many or a class for expanded clones.

clone_size: -
v_call: TRBV11-2
j_call: TRBJ1-2
d_call: TRBD1
cdr3_aa: CASSLGQGAGYGYTF
cdr3_nt: TGTGCCAGCAGCCTGGGACAGGGGGCAGGCTATGGCTACACCTTC

clone_size: -
v_call: TRBV6-1
j_call: TRBJ1-3
d_call: -
cdr3_aa: CASSERLSGNTIYF
cdr3_nt: TGTGCCAGCAGTGAACGGCTCTCTGGAAACACCATATATTTT

clone_size: -
v_call: TRBV4-2
j_call: TRBJ2-2
d_call: TRBD2
cdr3_aa: CASSLGLAEATGELFF
cdr3_nt: TGTGCCAGCAGCCTGGGACTAGCGGAAGCCACCGGGGAGCTGTTTTTT

clone_size: -
v_call: TRBV24-1
j_call: TRBJ2-1
d_call: TRBD2
cdr3_aa: CATSDRLAGVDEQFF
cdr3_nt: TGTGCCACCAGTGATCGCCTAGCGGGAGTAGATGAGCAGTTCTTC

clone_size: -
v_call: TRBV5-1
j_call: TRBJ1-1
d_call: -
cdr3_aa: CASSLTGDSEAFF
cdr3_nt: TGCGCCAGCAGCTTGACGGGAGACTCTGAAGCTTTCTTT

clone_size: -
v_call: TRBV30
j_call: TRBJ2-7
d_call: -
cdr3_aa: CAWNPGQVAEQYF
cdr3_nt: TGTGCCTGGAATCCGGGACAAGTTGCCGAGCAGTACTTC

clone_size: -
v_call: TRBV4-1
j_call: TRBJ2-3
d_call: TRBD2
cdr3_aa: CASSQRLAGEDTQYF
cdr3_nt: TGCGCCAGCAGCCAAAGACTAGCGGGAGAGGATACGCAGTATTTT

clone_size: -
v_call: TRBV3-1/TRBV3-2
j_call: TRBJ2-2
d_call: TRBD1
cdr3_aa: CASSLGTGNTGELFF
cdr3_nt: TGTGCCAGCAGCCTCGGGACAGGTAACACCGGGGAGCTGTTTTTT

clone_size: -
v_call: TRBV6-2/TRBV6-3
j_call: TRBJ2-7
d_call: TRBD2
cdr3_aa: CASSSGLAGGNEQYF
cdr3_nt: TGTGCCAGCAGTTCCGGACTAGCGGGGGGGAACGAGCAGTACTTC

clone_size: -
v_call: TRBV28
j_call: TRBJ2-2
d_call: TRBD1
cdr3_aa: CASSRGQGPTGELFF
cdr3_nt: TGTGCCAGCAGCCGAGGACAGGGCCCCACCGGGGAGCTGTTTTTT

clone_size: once
v_call: TRBV19
j_call: TRBJ1-1
d_call: -
cdr3_aa: CASRTGLGTEAFF
cdr3_nt: TGTGCCAGTAGGACGGGGCTTGGGACTGAAGCTTTCTTT

clone_size: once
v_call: TRBV7-9
j_call: TRBJ1-6
d_call: TRBD1
cdr3_aa: CASSSHAQGSSPLHF
cdr3_nt: TGTGCCAGCAGCTCACACGCACAGGGGAGTTCACCCCTCCACTTT

clone_size: -
v_call: TRBV7-3
j_call: TRBJ1-1
d_call: -
cdr3_aa: CASSLGLGGPAFF
cdr3_nt: TGTGCCAGCAGCTTGGGCCTCGGCGGGCCAGCTTTCTTT

clone_size: -
v_call: TRBV7-9
j_call: TRBJ1-1
d_call: -
cdr3_aa: CASSPWTANTEAFF
cdr3_nt: TGTGCCAGCAGCCCCTGGACAGCGAACACTGAAGCTTTCTTT

clone_size: -
v_call: TRBV11-2
j_call: TRBJ2-1
d_call: -
cdr3_aa: CASSVLQTDYNEQFF
cdr3_nt: TGTGCCAGCAGCGTCCTTCAGACAGATTACAATGAGCAGTTCTTC

clone_size: once
v_call: TRBV18
j_call: TRBJ2-7
d_call: TRBD2
cdr3_aa: CASSPPGLAGIYEQYF
cdr3_nt: TGTGCCAGCTCACCACCCGGACTAGCGGGAATCTACGAGCAGTACTTC

clone_size: -
v_call: TRBV5-1
j_call: TRBJ2-6
d_call: -
cdr3_aa: CASSLSTSGANVLTF
cdr3_nt: TGCGCCAGCAGCTTGTCGACCTCTGGGGCCAACGTCCTGACTTTC

clone_size: -
v_call: TRBV19
j_call: TRBJ1-2
d_call: -
cdr3_aa: CASSIVGVGYGYTF
cdr3_nt: TGTGCCAGTAGTATAGTCGGGGTCGGCTATGGCTACACCTTC

clone_size: -
v_call: TRBV11-3
j_call: TRBJ2-3
d_call: TRBD1
cdr3_aa: CASSFRQGADTQYF
cdr3_nt: TGTGCCAGCAGCTTCAGACAGGGGGCAGATACGCAGTATTTT

clone_size: -
v_call: TRBV11-2
j_call: TRBJ1-6
d_call: TRBD1
cdr3_aa: CASFHRGGNSPLHF
cdr3_nt: TGTGCCAGCTTCCACAGGGGAGGGAATTCACCCCTCCACTTT

clone_size: -
v_call: TRBV19
j_call: TRBJ2-3
d_call: -
cdr3_aa: CASTSRGPTDTQYF
cdr3_nt: TGTGCCAGTACTTCACGGGGGCCCACAGATACGCAGTATTTT

clone_size: -
v_call: TRBV7-8
j_call: TRBJ1-6
d_call: TRBD1
cdr3_aa: CASSLVWGGGENSPLHF
cdr3_nt: TGTGCCAGCAGCTTAGTATGGGGAGGGGGCGAAAATTCACCCCTCCACTTT

clone_size: -
v_call: TRBV6-6
j_call: TRBJ2-2
d_call: TRBD2
cdr3_aa: CASSRGLAGGQSNTGELFF
cdr3_nt: TGTGCCAGCAGTCGCGGACTAGCGGGAGGGCAGTCGAACACCGGGGAGCTGTTTTTT

clone_size: -
v_call: TRBV6-6
j_call: TRBJ1-1
d_call: -
cdr3_aa: CASRSESEAFF
cdr3_nt: TGTGCCAGCAGGTCCGAGTCTGAAGCTTTCTTT

clone_size: once
v_call: TRBV11-3
j_call: TRBJ2-3
d_call: TRBD2
cdr3_aa: CASSGERLAGGDTQYF
cdr3_nt: TGTGCCAGCAGCGGAGAAAGGCTAGCGGGCGGGGATACGCAGTATTTT